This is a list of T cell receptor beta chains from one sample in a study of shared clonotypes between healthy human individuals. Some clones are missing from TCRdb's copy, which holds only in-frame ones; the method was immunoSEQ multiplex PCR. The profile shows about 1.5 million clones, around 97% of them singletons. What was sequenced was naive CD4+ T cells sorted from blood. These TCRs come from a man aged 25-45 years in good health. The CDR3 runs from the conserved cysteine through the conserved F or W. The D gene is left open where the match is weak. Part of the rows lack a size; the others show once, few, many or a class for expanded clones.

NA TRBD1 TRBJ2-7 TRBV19 TGTGCCAGTACCGACCACAGGGGCAACCACTACGAGCAGTACTTC CASTDHRGNHYEQYF
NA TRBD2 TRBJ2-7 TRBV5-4 TGTGCCAGCAGCTTGGCAAGCGGGAGATCCTACGAGCAGTACTTC CASSLASGRSYEQYF
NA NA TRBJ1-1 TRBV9 TGTGCCAGCAGTCAGGGTGGTACTGAAGCTTTCTTT CASSQGGTEAFF
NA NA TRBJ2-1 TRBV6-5 TGTGCCAGCAGTTCGCCGGGACTTACGAATGAGCAGTTCTTC CASSSPGLTNEQFF
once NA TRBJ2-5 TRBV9 TGTGCCAGCAGTGAGAGGACAGCGCAAGAGACCCAGTACTTC CASSERTAQETQYF
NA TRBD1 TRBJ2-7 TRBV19 TGTGCCAGTAGTGGGACAGGCCCTTCCTACGAGCAGTACTTC CASSGTGPSYEQYF
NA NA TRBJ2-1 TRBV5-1 TGCGCCAGCAGCCTAGACCCTTCCTACAATGAGCAGTTCTTC CASSLDPSYNEQFF
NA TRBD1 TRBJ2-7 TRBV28 TGTGCCAGCAGCCTGACAGGGCACGAGCAGTACTTC CASSLTGHEQYF
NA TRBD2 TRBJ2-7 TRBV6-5 TGTGCCAGCAGTTACTCTGGGACTAGCGGGTTCTACGAGCAGTACTTC CASSYSGTSGFYEQYF
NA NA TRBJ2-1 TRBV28 TGTGCCAGCAGTTTGAATGAGCAGTTCTTC CASSLNEQFF
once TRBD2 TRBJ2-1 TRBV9 TGTGCCAGCAGCGCTAGCGGGAGGGTACCTGGGGATGAGCAGTTCTTC CASSASGRVPGDEQFF
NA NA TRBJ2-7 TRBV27 TGTGCCAGCACTGTAATCGGGGGAGGGGGCAGGGACGAGCAGTACTTC CASTVIGGGGRDEQYF
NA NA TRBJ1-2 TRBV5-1 TGCGCCAGCAGCTTGGGGGGGCGTAGTGGCTACACCTTC CASSLGGRSGYTF
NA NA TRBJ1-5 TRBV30 TGTGCCTGGAGTAAAAGACAGACCAATCAGCCCCAGCATTTT CAWSKRQTNQPQHF
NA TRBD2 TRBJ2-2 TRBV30 TGTGCCTGGAGCTTAGCCTACGGACTAGCGGGAGTATACTTGGGGGGCCGGGAGCTGTTTTTT CAWSLAYGLAGVYLGGRELFF
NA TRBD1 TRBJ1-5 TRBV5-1 TGCGCCAGCAGCTTGGGCGGGACAGGCAATCAGCCCCAGCATTTT CASSLGGTGNQPQHF
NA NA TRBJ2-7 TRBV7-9 TGTGCCAGCAGCTCCTGGACAGGGAGGGGCGAGCAGTACTTC CASSSWTGRGEQYF
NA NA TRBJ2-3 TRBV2 TGTGCCAGCAGTGAAGCTGCTTTTGGGCTTCGATATACAGATACGCAGTATTTT CASSEAAFGLRYTDTQYF
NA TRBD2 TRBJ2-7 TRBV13 TGTGCCAGCAGCTTGTCTAGCGGGAGTCGGGAATCCTACGAGCAGTACTTC CASSLSSGSRESYEQYF
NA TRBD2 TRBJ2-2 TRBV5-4 TGTGCCAGCAGCCAGACTAGCGGGAAAACCGGGGAGCTGTTTTTT CASSQTSGKTGELFF